This TCR beta chain is from a study of shared clonotypes between healthy human individuals. The overall study: Three men and a couple of women, aged 18 to 49, were donors. Per donor, CD8 memory used one plate, CD8 naive used two, CD4 memory used three and CD4 naive used three.

J lost 4 bases, V lost 4 bases, and 6 bases had no gene match. Germline V gene sequence: CDR1 ENHRY, CDR2 SYGVKD. The CDR3 is 15 amino acids. The test was conducted at deep level. Evenly divided among several immunoSEQ plates was the genomic DNA of each subset. This table comes from immunoSEQ multiplex PCR, and its TCRdb copy is limited to in-frame clones, with some not included. The table records millions of clones, 95% of them present only once. The TCR comes from a man aged 18 to 30 in good health. The sequenced sample was naive CD4+ T cells sorted from blood. Specified subset: CD45RA+ positively selected. The rearrangement joins TRBV10-3 to TRBJ1-5, with TRBD1 matching over 8 bases. The CDR3 loop is CAISAGTGDNQPQHF. The CDR3 nucleotides read TGTGCCATCAGTGCCGGGACAGGCGATAATCAGCCCCAGCATTTT.